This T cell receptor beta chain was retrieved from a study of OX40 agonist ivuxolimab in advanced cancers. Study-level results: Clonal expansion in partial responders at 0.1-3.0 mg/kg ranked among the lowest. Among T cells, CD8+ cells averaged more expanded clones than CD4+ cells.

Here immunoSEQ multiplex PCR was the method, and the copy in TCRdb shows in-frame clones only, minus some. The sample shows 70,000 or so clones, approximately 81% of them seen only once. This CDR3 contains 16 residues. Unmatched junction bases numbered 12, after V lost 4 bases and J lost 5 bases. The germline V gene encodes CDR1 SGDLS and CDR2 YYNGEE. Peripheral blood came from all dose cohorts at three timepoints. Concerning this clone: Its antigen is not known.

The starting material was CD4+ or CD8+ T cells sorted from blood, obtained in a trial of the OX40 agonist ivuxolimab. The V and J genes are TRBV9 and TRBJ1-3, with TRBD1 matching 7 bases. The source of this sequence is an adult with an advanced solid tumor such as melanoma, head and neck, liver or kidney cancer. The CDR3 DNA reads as TGTGCCAGCAGCTTGACCGGGACAGCGGAGCGAAACACCATATATTTT. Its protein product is CASSLTGTAERNTIYF. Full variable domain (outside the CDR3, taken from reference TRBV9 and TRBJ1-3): DSGVTQTPKHLITATGQRVTLRCSPRSGDLSVYWYQQSLDQGLQFLIQYYNGEERAKGNILERFSAQQFPDLHSELNLSSLELGDSALYFCASSLTGTAERNTIYFGEGSWLTVV.